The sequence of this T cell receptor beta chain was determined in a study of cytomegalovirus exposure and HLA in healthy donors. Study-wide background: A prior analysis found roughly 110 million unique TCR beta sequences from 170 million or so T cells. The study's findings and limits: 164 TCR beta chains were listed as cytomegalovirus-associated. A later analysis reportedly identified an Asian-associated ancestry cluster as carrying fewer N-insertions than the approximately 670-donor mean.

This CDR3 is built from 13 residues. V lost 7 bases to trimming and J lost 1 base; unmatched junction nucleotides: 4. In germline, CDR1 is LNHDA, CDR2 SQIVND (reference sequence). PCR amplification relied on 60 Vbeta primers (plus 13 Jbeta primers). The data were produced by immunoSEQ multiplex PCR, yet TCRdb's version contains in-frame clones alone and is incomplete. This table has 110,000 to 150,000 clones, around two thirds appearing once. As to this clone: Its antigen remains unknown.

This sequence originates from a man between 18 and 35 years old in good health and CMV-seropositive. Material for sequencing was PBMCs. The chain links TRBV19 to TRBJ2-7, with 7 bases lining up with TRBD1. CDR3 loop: CASKEQGSYEQYF. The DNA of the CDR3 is TGTGCCAGTAAGGAACAGGGGTCCTACGAGCAGTACTTC. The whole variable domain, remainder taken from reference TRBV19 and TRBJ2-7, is DGGITQSPKYLFRKEGQNVTLSCEQNLNHDAMYWYRQDPGQGLRLIYYSQIVNDFQKGDIAEGYSVSREKKESFPLTVTSAQKNPTAFYLCASKEQGSYEQYFGPGTRLTVT.